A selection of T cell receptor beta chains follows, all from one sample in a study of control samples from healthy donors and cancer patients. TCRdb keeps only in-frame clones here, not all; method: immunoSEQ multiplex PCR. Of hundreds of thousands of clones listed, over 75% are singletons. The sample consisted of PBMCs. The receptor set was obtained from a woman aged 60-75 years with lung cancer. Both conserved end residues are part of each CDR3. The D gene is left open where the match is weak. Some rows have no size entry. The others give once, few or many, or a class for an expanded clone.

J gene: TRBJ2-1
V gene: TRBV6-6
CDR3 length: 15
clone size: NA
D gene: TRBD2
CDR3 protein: CASTRLAGGDNEQFF
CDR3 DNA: TGTGCCAGCACCAGACTAGCGGGAGGGGACAATGAGCAGTTCTTC

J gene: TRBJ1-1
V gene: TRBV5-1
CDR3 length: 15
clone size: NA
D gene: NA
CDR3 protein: CASSFTHPGNTEAFF
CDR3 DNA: TGCGCCAGCAGCTTCACTCACCCGGGGAACACTGAAGCTTTCTTT

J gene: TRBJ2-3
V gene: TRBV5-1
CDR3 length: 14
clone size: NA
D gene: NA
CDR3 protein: CASSEGKRTDTQYF
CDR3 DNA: TGCGCCAGCAGCGAGGGTAAGAGGACAGATACGCAGTATTTT

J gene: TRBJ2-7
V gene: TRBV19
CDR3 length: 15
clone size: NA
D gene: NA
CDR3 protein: CASSPTTGTIYEQYF
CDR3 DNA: TGTGCCAGTAGCCCGACGACAGGGACTATCTACGAGCAGTACTTC

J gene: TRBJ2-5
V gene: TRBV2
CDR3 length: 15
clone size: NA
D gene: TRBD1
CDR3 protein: CASSRLRGQGETQYF
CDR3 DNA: TGTGCCAGCAGTCGTCTGAGGGGACAGGGAGAGACCCAGTACTTC

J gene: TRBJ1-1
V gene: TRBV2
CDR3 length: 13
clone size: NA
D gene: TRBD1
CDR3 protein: CASSEARGFGAFF
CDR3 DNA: TGTGCCAGCAGTGAAGCCAGGGGGTTTGGAGCTTTCTTT

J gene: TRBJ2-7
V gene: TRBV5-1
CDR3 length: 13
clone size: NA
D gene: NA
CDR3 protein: CASSLRVTYEQYF
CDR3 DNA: TGCGCCAGCAGCTTGCGGGTTACCTACGAGCAGTACTTC

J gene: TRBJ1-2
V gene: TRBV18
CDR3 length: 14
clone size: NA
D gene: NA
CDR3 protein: CASSPPQGKGGYTF
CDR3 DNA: TGTGCCAGCTCACCACCTCAGGGGAAAGGTGGCTACACCTTC

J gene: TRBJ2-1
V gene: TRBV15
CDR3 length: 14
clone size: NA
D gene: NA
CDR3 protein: CATSRTDRYNEQFF
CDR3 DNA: TGTGCCACCAGCAGGACAGACAGATACAATGAGCAGTTCTTC

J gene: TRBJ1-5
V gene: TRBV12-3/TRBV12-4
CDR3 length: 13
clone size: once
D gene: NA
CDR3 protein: CASSFGGGQPQHF
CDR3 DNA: TGTGCCAGCAGTTTTGGGGGGGGTCAGCCCCAGCATTTT

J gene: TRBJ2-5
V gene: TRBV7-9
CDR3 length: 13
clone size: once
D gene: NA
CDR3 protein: CASSPSRVETQYF
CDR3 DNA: TGTGCCAGCAGCCCATCCAGGGTAGAGACCCAGTACTTC

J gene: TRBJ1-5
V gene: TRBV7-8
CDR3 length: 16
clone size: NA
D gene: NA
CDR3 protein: CASSLVDSLPNQPQHF
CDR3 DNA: TGTGCCAGCAGCTTAGTGGACAGCTTGCCCAATCAGCCCCAGCATTTT